The 25 T cell receptor beta chains given below trace back to one sample, sequenced in a study of blood T cell repertoires in COVID-19. TCRdb keeps only in-frame clones here, not all; method: immunoSEQ multiplex PCR. The sample has 14,000 or so clones, about four fifths seen once. Specimen: peripheral blood. The receptors come from a woman aged 55-69 years with acute or convalescent COVID-19.

The V call is TRBV28, the J call TRBJ2-5, with D possibly TRBD1 on 5 matching bases. Deletions cut 7 bases from V and 5 bases from J, with 11 bases between. Germline loops: CDR1 MDHEN, CDR2 SYDVKM. This CDR3 spans 12 amino acids. The CDR3 loop reads CASKGWSETQYF. In DNA form, the CDR3 reads TGTGCCAGCAAGGGGTGGTCGGAGACCCAGTACTTC. Looking up the rest from reference TRBV28 and TRBJ2-5 gives the full variable domain: DVKVTQSSRYLVKRTGEKVFLECVQDMDHENMFWYRQDPGLGLRLIYFSYDVKMKEKGDIPEGYSVSREKKERFSLILESASTNQTSMYLCASKGWSETQYFGPGTRLLVL.

The chain combines TRBV20-1 with TRBJ2-2; D gene unclear. CDR3 length: 14 residues. Germline V gene sequence: CDR1 DFQATT, CDR2 SNEGSKA (reference sequence). V lost 3 bases, J lost 0 bases, and 8 bases lay in between. The CDR3 DNA is TGCAGTGCTAGTAGACTGACGAACACCGGGGAGCTGTTTTTT. Its protein product is CSASRLTNTGELFF.

The chain combines TRBV13 with TRBJ2-7, with D perhaps TRBD1 (6 bases). This CDR3 spans 14 amino acids. Per germline, CDR1 PRHDT and CDR2 FYEKMQ (reference sequence). Trimming removed 5 bases from V and 3 bases from J, with 14 bases in between. CDR3 sequence: CASSGPMDSYEQYF. CDR3 nucleotides: TGTGCCAGCAGCGGTCCTATGGACAGCTACGAGCAGTACTTC.

This clone was found once. The V gene is TRBV19, the J gene TRBJ1-5; possibly TRBD1 for D (6 bases). Germline CDR1 and CDR2: LNHDA and SQIVND (reference sequence). CDR3 length: 15 amino acids. V was pared by 6 bases and J by 1 base, with 13 bases between. Here the CDR3 DNA reads TGTGCCAGTAGGCGGACAGTTACAAGCAATCAGCCCCAGCATTTT. It is translated as CASRRTVTSNQPQHF. Full variable domain (rest looked up from reference TRBV19 and TRBJ1-5): DGGITQSPKYLFRKEGQNVTLSCEQNLNHDAMYWYRQDPGQGLRLIYYSQIVNDFQKGDIAEGYSVSREKKESFPLTVTSAQKNPTAFYLCASRRTVTSNQPQHFGDGTRLSIL.

This clone was seen a single time. The J gene is TRBJ2-1, the V gene TRBV5-1; 13 bases align to TRBD2. After removal of 1 base from V and 8 bases from J, the junction contained 6 bases not matched to a gene. Per germline, CDR1 SGHRS and CDR2 YFSETQ. The CDR3 loop spans 16 amino acids. The CDR3 nucleotides read TGCGCCAGCAGCTTGACTAGCGGGGGGGCCGGCGATGAGCAGTTCTTC. Its translation is CASSLTSGGAGDEQFF.

The CDR3 is CASSLGQGHGYTF. The CDR3, as DNA: TGTGCCAGCAGCTTAGGACAGGGGCACGGCTACACCTTC. J is TRBJ1-2 and V is TRBV7-8; TRBD1 aligns across 8 bases. Looked up from germline, CDR1 is SGHVS and CDR2 is FQNEAQ. CDR3 length: 13 residues. V shed 1 base, J shed 8 bases, and the junction held 3 bases outside the gene matches. The full variable domain, its missing parts supplied by reference TRBV7-8 and TRBJ1-2, is GAGVSQSPRYKVAKRGQDVALRCDPISGHVSLFWYQQALGQGPEFLTYFQNEAQLDKSGLPSDRFFAERPEGSVSTLKIQRTQQEDSAVYLCASSLGQGHGYTFGSGTRLTVV.

Details on this clone: Other DNA sequences of this sample code for an identical CDR3. The rearrangement links TRBV9 to TRBJ2-3, with 8 bases lining up with TRBD1. J was trimmed by 3 bases and V by 4 bases; bases with no gene match: 7. This CDR3 has 15 amino acids. The V gene's germline CDR1 is SGDLS and CDR2 YYNGEE. The CDR3 protein is CASSFGQGSTDTQYF. The CDR3 bases are TGTGCCAGCAGCTTCGGACAGGGTAGTACAGATACGCAGTATTTT.

The chain employs TRBV12-3 or TRBV12-4 and TRBJ1-1; D is ambiguous. This CDR3 spans 12 amino acids. The ends were cut back, 5 bases at V and 6 bases at J, with 10 bases in the middle. CDR3 nucleotide sequence: TGTGCCAGCAGTCCGGGGTACGCTGAAGCTTTCTTT. Its translation is CASSPGYAEAFF.

This clone was recorded a few times. The chain combines TRBV5-1 with TRBJ2-5, with D tentatively TRBD1 (5 bases). The CDR3 covers 14 residues. With 0 bases removed from V and 1 base from J, the gap between germline ends came to 7 bases. Germline CDR1 and CDR2: SGHRS and YFSETQ. The chain's CDR3 is CASSLDRTQETQYF. Written as DNA, the CDR3 is TGCGCCAGCAGCTTGGACAGGACCCAAGAGACCCAGTACTTC.

The chain recombines TRBV5-1 with TRBJ2-7; 8 positions match TRBD2. Germline values: CDR1 SGHRS, CDR2 YFSETQ. V was pared by 0 bases and J by 2 bases, with 7 bases of the junction left unmatched. The CDR3 loop spans 16 amino acids. The CDR3 coding sequence is TGCGCCAGCAGCTTGGGAGGCGGGAGGTTGACCTACGAGCAGTACTTC. This translates into CASSLGGGRLTYEQYF.

This clone was detected only a few times. V is TRBV6-4 and J is TRBJ2-3; D uncertain. Trimming cost V 3 bases and J 2 bases, with 6 bases left between them. CDR1 is MRHNA, CDR2 SNTAGT, per germline. This CDR3 region has 13 residues. The CDR3 protein is CASSEFHTDTQYF. Here the CDR3 DNA reads TGTGCCAGCAGTGAATTCCACACAGATACGCAGTATTTT.

The V gene is TRBV9, the J gene TRBJ2-5; possibly TRBD1 for D (5 bases). The germline V gene encodes CDR1 SGDLS and CDR2 YYNGEE. Trimming cost V 4 bases and J 5 bases, with 21 bases left between them. CDR3 length equals 16 residues. The CDR3 loop is CASSSAGPLWTETQYF. CDR3 bases: TGTGCCAGCAGCTCCGCAGGGCCCCTTTGGACGGAGACCCAGTACTTC.

This sequence joins TRBV24-1 and TRBJ1-3; TRBD1 is a possible D gene (5 bases). Per germline, CDR1 KGHDR and CDR2 SFDVKD. The CDR3 is made up of 17 amino acids. Trimming shortened V by 1 base and J by 0 bases, and 12 bases separated the two germline ends. Here the CDR3 reads CATSDFRRDTSGNTIYF. The DNA of the CDR3 is TGTGCCACCAGTGATTTCCGCAGGGATACCTCTGGAAACACCATATATTTT.

This chain links TRBV5-4 with TRBJ2-1; D gene uncertain. The length of the CDR3 is 13 residues. Trimming stripped 7 bases from V and 15 bases from J, with 23 bases between. Germline V gene lookup returns CDR1 SGHNT and CDR2 YYREEE (reference sequence). CDR3 nucleotide sequence: TGTGCCAGCTCGGCGAGCCCGAGCGAGTTTACGTTCTTC. This sequence encodes CASSASPSEFTFF.

This chain links TRBV5-1 with TRBJ2-1, with 8 bases that match TRBD2. Germline CDR1 and CDR2: SGHRS and YFSETQ. V shed 9 bases, J shed 6 bases, and the junction held 11 bases outside the gene matches. The CDR3 has 14 residues. CDR3 coding DNA: TGCGCCACTTCCCCCGGGACTAGTCTCAATGAGCAGTTCTTC. It codes for CATSPGTSLNEQFF.

The rearrangement joins TRBV6-5 to TRBJ1-5, with D hard to call. The CDR3 is 13 residues long. Germline CDR1 MNHEY, CDR2 SVGAGI. Trimming took off 6 bases at V and 6 bases at J, with 12 bases between the two ends. The CDR3 protein is CASSPIRGQPQHF. The CDR3 nucleotides are TGTGCCAGCAGCCCGATACGGGGTCAGCCCCAGCATTTT.

The chain links TRBV14 to TRBJ1-2, with D unclear. The V end lost 4 bases, the J end lost 0 bases, and 15 bases lay between the germline ends. There are 16 residues in the CDR3. Germline assignment: CDR1 SGHDN and CDR2 FVKESK. This CDR3 reads CASSPQTLTPNYGYTF. The CDR3 coding sequence is TGTGCCAGCAGCCCCCAGACTCTAACACCTAACTATGGCTACACCTTC.

The CDR3 sequence: CASSRQGFADTQYF. Written as DNA, the CDR3 is TGTGCCAGCAGCCGGCAGGGTTTTGCAGATACGCAGTATTTT. The chain carries TRBV3-1 (or the pseudogene TRBV3-2) and TRBJ2-3, with D possibly being TRBD1 (5 bases). The CDR3 has 14 residues. Germline V lookup: CDR1 LGHDT, CDR2 YNNKEL (reference sequence). Trimming took off 4 bases at V and 4 bases at J, with 12 bases between the two ends.

The CDR3 here is CASSLLGQGTANEKLFF. CDR3 nucleotide sequence: TGCGCCAGCAGCTTGTTGGGACAGGGGACGGCTAATGAAAAACTGTTTTTT. The rearrangement joins TRBV5-1 to TRBJ1-4; 10 positions match TRBD1. Germline-derived CDR1 and CDR2 are SGHRS and YFSETQ. J lost 3 bases, V lost 1 base, and 6 bases had no gene match. This CDR3 has 17 residues.

The V and J genes are TRBV6-2 or TRBV6-3 and TRBJ2-1; D possibly corresponds to TRBD2 (6 bases). CDR3 length: 14 amino acids. The V end lost 2 bases, the J end lost 6 bases, and 11 bases lay between the germline ends. Per germline, CDR1 MNHEY and CDR2 SVGEGT. The CDR3 reads CASSYRVGGNEQFF. Here the CDR3 DNA reads TGTGCCAGCAGTTACCGGGTCGGGGGCAATGAGCAGTTCTTC.

V usage is TRBV9 and J usage is TRBJ1-1; the match to TRBD1 covers 12 bases. V was clipped by 0 bases and J by 10 bases; unmatched bases: 7. The CDR3 has 15 residues. Germline CDR1 SGDLS, CDR2 YYNGEE. The CDR3 DNA follows: TGTGCCAGCAGCGTAGAAGGGACAGGGGGCGATGGAGCTTTCTTT. It codes for CASSVEGTGGDGAFF.

The chain combines TRBV15 with TRBJ1-5, with a weak D call TRBD1 (6 bases). V shed 0 bases and J shed 6 bases, with 9 bases lying between them. Germline V CDR1 and CDR2: LNHNV, YYDKDF (reference sequence). The CDR3 runs 14 residues. Here the CDR3 reads CATSREQGSQPQHF. The CDR3 DNA is TGTGCCACCAGCAGAGAACAGGGAAGTCAGCCCCAGCATTTT.

This clone has just one count. The chain carries TRBV6-2 or TRBV6-3 and TRBJ1-5; 8 nucleotides align to TRBD1. Trimming cost V 5 bases and J 9 bases; bases outside gene matches: 9. Germline V lookup: CDR1 MNHEY, CDR2 SVGEGT. CDR3 size: 14 residues. CDR3 sequence: CASSTGTGSGPQHF. CDR3 nucleotides: TGTGCCAGCAGTACTGGGACAGGTTCGGGGCCCCAGCATTTT.

The chain combines TRBV6-2 or TRBV6-3 with TRBJ2-3; 12 bases align to TRBD2. The CDR3 covers 16 residues. V was clipped by 5 bases and J by 6 bases; unmatched bases: 9. CDR1 is MNHEY, CDR2 SVGEGT, per germline. The CDR3 protein is CASSRGTSGLGDTQYF. The CDR3 coding sequence is TGTGCCAGCAGTCGCGGGACTAGCGGGCTCGGGGATACGCAGTATTTT.

The rearrangement joins TRBV7-9 to TRBJ1-1; D possibly corresponds to TRBD1 (6 bases). The CDR3 has 14 residues. Per germline, CDR1 SEHNR and CDR2 FQNEAQ (reference sequence). Trimming stripped 5 bases from V and 1 base from J, with 11 bases between. In nucleotides, the CDR3 is TGTGCCAGCAGCGCACTGACAGGGAACACTGAAGCTTTCTTT. It encodes CASSALTGNTEAFF.